This paragraph covers one TCR beta chain sequence. It lacks a known antigen. Within one base of it there is no much larger clone, and no base qualities were kept. The sample comes from a study of blood T cell repertoires in COVID-19 (dated by TCRdb to about 2020). With regard to the full study: Samples covering the acute and convalescent phases of COVID-19 were provided by collaborators in the United States, Italy and Spain. The prospective study material was composed of cDNA or gDNA derived from T cells, B-cell-depleted T cells, or PBMCs. Subjects who had been exposed to COVID-19, were actively infected with it, or had recovered from it provided the deeply sampled blood TCRbeta repertoires that made up the dataset. A freely available public database, intended as a resource for researchers studying the immune response to SARS-CoV-2, is where the repertoires were released. Samples came from the ongoing ImmuneRACE study (first 160 participants) plus 1,254 subjects from 6 global collaborators. Nearly every sample came with metadata listing a de-identified subject ID, COVID-19 status, age in years and sex. Where HLA class I and class II types were available, the types were taken from metadata supplied by the sample provider, not from assay-based typing. What the study reported, not specific to this receptor: How much clinical and demographic metadata was included differed by source and by participant, and the metadata was provided uncurated.

Based on the germline V gene, the CDR1 and CDR2 sequences are MNHEY and SVGAGI. Reading from cysteine to phenylalanine, the CDR3 counts 15 amino acids. Only the CDR3 part of the read is kept: 45 bases, read in frame from the first base. V lost 0 bases and J lost 2 bases; the stretch between them is 11 bases long. TCRbeta CDR3 regions were amplified from genomic DNA using the immunoSEQ Assay, a bias-controlled multiplex PCR. In the source study's methods: The number of nucleated cells in each sample was estimated by amplification of reference gene primers within the assay. To quantify the absolute abundance of each unique TCRbeta CDR3 rearrangement, sequence reads were collapsed and filtered. For each sample, productive Simpson clonality was calculated as the square root of Simpson's diversity index over productive rearrangements. The table was pulled from immuneACCESS by TCRdb, which kept in-frame rearrangements only. Such tables lose some clones; where checked, under half of the loss comes from unresolved V genes, and the rest has no known cause. V, J and clone size were drawn from that table, and D and trimming were deduced from the DNA. The sample table records 250,000 or so clones; about nine tenths of these occur just once. The biggest ten clones account for around 1.3% of the sample.

Participants in the prospective study were enrolled through a virtual design, were aged roughly 18 to 100 years, and lived in fewer than 30 United States geographic areas. In the prospective study, participants were assigned to cohorts based on the clinical history participants reported in a screening survey and a study questionnaire. In the prospective study, whole blood, serum and a nasopharyngeal or oropharyngeal swab were collected from each participant by mobile phlebotomists. Participants in the prospective study had the option to provide additional blood draws and questionnaires over a roughly two-month period. Blood samples from the prospective study were shipped frozen or at room temperature prior to DNA extraction.

The specimen sequenced was PBMCs or T cells enriched from blood (not recorded which). The chain couples TRBV6-5 to TRBJ2-7; the D region possibly corresponds to TRBD1 (6 bases align). This receptor was taken from a human donor in a cohort exposed to, infected with or recovered from COVID-19 (not recorded which). The donor label of this sample is uncertain. CDR3 reads: CASSYSLDSTYEQYF. The DNA is TGTGCCAGCAGTTACTCCCTGGACAGTACCTACGAGCAGTACTTC.